The 27 T cell receptor beta chains in this list originate from one sample, sequenced in a study of control samples from healthy donors and cancer patients. Using immunoSEQ multiplex PCR, the repertoire was profiled, and TCRdb retains in-frame clones only, with some absent. This table holds approximately 150,000 clones, approximately 91% found once. Source material: blood. The receptors originated from a man aged 25 to 45 in good health.

The V and J genes are TRBV2 and TRBJ1-1; D not resolved. The length of the CDR3 is 13 residues. Germline assignment: CDR1 SNHLY and CDR2 FYNNEI. Trimming shortened V by 6 bases and J by 1 base, and 9 bases separated the two germline ends. CDR3 sequence reads: CASSPTENTEAFF. DNA for the CDR3: TGTGCCAGCAGCCCCACAGAGAACACTGAAGCTTTCTTT.

The genes are TRBV12-5 and TRBJ1-5, with 10 bases aligning to TRBD1. The germline gives CDR1 LGHNT, CDR2 FRNRAP. This CDR3 is built from 16 residues. After removal of 2 bases from V and 3 bases from J, the junction contained 4 bases not matched to a gene. DNA of the CDR3: TGTGCTAGTGGTTTGAAGGGACAGGGGCCCAATCAGCCCCAGCATTTT. Residues: CASGLKGQGPNQPQHF. Based on the CDR3 plus reference TRBV12-5 and TRBJ1-5, the full variable domain is DARVTQTPRHKVTEMGQEVTMRCQPILGHNTVFWYRQTMMQGLELLAYFRNRAPLDDSGMPKDRFSAEMPDATLATLKIQPSEPRDSAVYFCASGLKGQGPNQPQHFGDGTRLSIL.

V is TRBV28 and J is TRBJ1-5; D is uncertain. This CDR3 spans 12 amino acids. Trimming cost V 5 bases and J 7 bases, with 9 bases left between them. Per the germline V gene, CDR1 is MDHEN and CDR2 is SYDVKM. The CDR3 DNA sequence: TGTGCCAGCAGTCAAGGGTGGCAGCCCCAGCATTTT. Protein product: CASSQGWQPQHF.

This clone was found once. This chain joins TRBV30 and TRBJ2-1; 8 bases fit TRBD2. This CDR3 is built from 15 residues. CDR1 and CDR2 (germline): GTSNPN, SVGIG (reference sequence). V shed 7 bases, J shed 11 bases, and the junction held 19 bases outside the gene matches. This CDR3 is CASNVWVGGARQQFF. The CDR3 DNA sequence: TGTGCCTCGAACGTTTGGGTCGGGGGGGCGAGGCAGCAGTTCTTC.

The sample holds one count of this clone. The chain carries TRBV7-9 and TRBJ1-1, with D possibly being TRBD1 (5 bases). The CDR3 covers 14 residues. CDR1 and CDR2 from the germline V gene are SEHNR and FQNEAQ (reference sequence). With 5 bases removed from V and 0 bases from J, the gap between germline ends came to 10 bases. The CDR3 here is CASSAGGMNTEAFF. The CDR3 DNA sequence: TGTGCCAGCAGCGCCGGGGGTATGAACACTGAAGCTTTCTTT. The whole variable domain, remainder taken from reference TRBV7-9 and TRBJ1-1, is DTGVSQNPRHKITKRGQNVTFRCDPISEHNRLYWYRQTLGQGPEFLTYFQNEAQLEKSRLLSDRFSAERPKGSFSTLEIQRTEQGDSAMYLCASSAGGMNTEAFFGQGTRLTVV.

The rearrangement uses TRBV6-5 and TRBJ1-2; 9 bases match TRBD1. CDR3 length: 14 amino acids. Germline V lookup: CDR1 MNHEY, CDR2 SVGAGI. V dropped 0 bases and J dropped 6; count of bases not matched to a gene: 2. The CDR3 nucleotides read TGTGCCAGCAGTTACTCACAGGGGGCAAATGGCTACACCTTC. Its protein is CASSYSQGANGYTF.

V usage is TRBV28 and J usage is TRBJ1-3; D gene ambiguous. This CDR3 contains 14 residues. CDR1 and CDR2 from the germline V gene are MDHEN and SYDVKM. Trimming took off 1 base at V and 4 bases at J, with 8 bases between the two ends. This CDR3 reads CASSLSWAGNTIYF. CDR3 nucleotides: TGTGCCAGCAGTTTATCGTGGGCGGGAAACACCATATATTTT.

V and J are TRBV19 and TRBJ1-2; 9 bases agree with TRBD1. Germline CDR1 LNHDA, CDR2 SQIVND (reference sequence). The CDR3 spans 19 residues. V lost 4 bases and J lost 2; bases outside the gene matches: 17. CDR3 sequence (DNA): TGTGCCAGTAGTACTCGCCCCGACAGGGGGATATTCGCGAACTATGGCTACACCTTC. Its translation is CASSTRPDRGIFANYGYTF.

The chain has TRBV29-1 and TRBJ1-1; D is ambiguous. This CDR3 contains 12 residues. V was trimmed by 4 bases and J by 5 bases, leaving 11 bases between them. In germline, CDR1 is SQVTM, CDR2 ANQGSEA. The CDR3 nucleotides read TGCAGCGTTGTTGGCGTTACGACTGAAGCTTTCTTT. It is translated as CSVVGVTTEAFF. Together with reference TRBV29-1 and TRBJ1-1, the CDR3 gives the full variable domain: SAVISQKPSRDICQRGTSLTIQCQVDSQVTMMFWYRQQPGQSLTLIATANQGSEATYESGFVIDKFPISRPNLTFSTLTVSNMSPEDSSIYLCSVVGVTTEAFFGQGTRLTVV.

V usage is TRBV5-4 and J usage is TRBJ2-7; 9 nucleotides agree with TRBD2. Germline assignment: CDR1 SGHNT and CDR2 YYREEE (reference sequence). The CDR3 has 17 amino acids. V shed 0 bases and J 2 bases; nucleotides not matched to a gene: 9. The CDR3 coding sequence is TGTGCCAGCAGCTTGGAAACAATAGCTAGCGGGGCCTACGAGCAGTACTTC. Its protein product is CASSLETIASGAYEQYF.

This clone showed up just a few times. The chain has TRBV27 and TRBJ2-7; no clear D gene. Per the germline V gene, CDR1 is MNHEY and CDR2 is SMNVEV (reference sequence). The CDR3 spans 11 residues. V lost 5 bases and J 5 bases, leaving 7 bases between the germline ends. Written as DNA, the CDR3 is TGTGCCAGCAGTGGCCCCCACGAGCAGTACTTC. Its protein is CASSGPHEQYF.

The genes are TRBV7-6 and TRBJ2-3; TRBD1 matches 11 bases. CDR3 size: 15 residues. The germline V gene has CDR1 SGHVS and CDR2 FNYEAQ. Trimming at V came to 3 bases and at J to 4 bases, leaving 3 bases not matched to a gene. This chain's CDR3 is CASSLDRGRADTQYF. CDR3 sequence (DNA): TGTGCCAGCAGCTTGGACAGGGGGCGGGCAGATACGCAGTATTTT.

The J gene is TRBJ1-2, the V gene TRBV2, with a possible D match to TRBD1 (5 bases). In germline, CDR1 is SNHLY, CDR2 FYNNEI. V gave up 4 bases and J gave up 0 bases, with 12 bases separating them. CDR3 length: 15 residues. The CDR3 reads CASSGGGEANYGYTF. The CDR3 coding sequence is TGTGCCAGCAGTGGTGGGGGGGAGGCTAACTATGGCTACACCTTC.

The chain employs TRBV10-3 and TRBJ2-1, with 9 positions matching TRBD1. Trimming cost V 6 bases and J 1 base; bases outside gene matches: 10. Germline V gene lookup returns CDR1 ENHRY and CDR2 SYGVKD. The CDR3 contains 17 residues. In DNA form, the CDR3 reads TGTGCCATCAGCCTCGGACAGGGGAGGGGATCCTACAATGAGCAGTTCTTC. Residues: CAISLGQGRGSYNEQFF.

The chain joins TRBV10-2 to TRBJ1-1, with 9 positions matching TRBD1. From germline, CDR1 is WSHSY and CDR2 SAAADI. This CDR3 spans 12 amino acids. With V trimmed by 5 bases and J by 11 bases, 6 bases remained unmatched. CDR3 amino acids: CASSSQGAWAFF. In DNA form, the CDR3 reads TGCGCCAGCAGTTCACAGGGGGCGTGGGCTTTCTTT.

This clone was seen just once. This sequence joins TRBV30 and TRBJ2-1; 8 bases are a match to TRBD1. Trimming took 6 bases from V and 6 from J; bases not matched to a gene: 13. Germline assignment: CDR1 GTSNPN and CDR2 SVGIG (reference sequence). The CDR3 covers 15 residues. The CDR3 sequence is CACGQGGTLGNEQFF. The CDR3 bases are TGTGCCTGCGGACAGGGCGGAACTTTGGGCAATGAGCAGTTCTTC.

The rearrangement links TRBV30 to TRBJ1-5; no reliable D call. The V gene's germline CDR1 is GTSNPN and CDR2 SVGIG (reference sequence). This CDR3 is 13 amino acids long. Trimming pared 0 bases from V and 4 bases from J, leaving 7 bases between. CDR3 amino acids: CAWSVDQNQPQHF. CDR3 bases: TGTGCCTGGAGTGTAGACCAAAATCAGCCCCAGCATTTT.

The genes are TRBV13 and TRBJ2-6; D is undetermined. This CDR3 spans 15 amino acids. Germline V gene sequence: CDR1 PRHDT, CDR2 FYEKMQ (reference sequence). V lost 2 bases and J 2 bases, leaving 7 bases between the germline ends. The DNA for the CDR3 is TGTGCCAGCAGCTTAAGGACGGCTGGGGCCAACGTCCTGACTTTC. Residues: CASSLRTAGANVLTF. Filled out from reference TRBV13 and TRBJ2-6, the complete variable domain reads AAGVIQSPRHLIKEKRETATLKCYPIPRHDTVYWYQQGPGQDPQFLISFYEKMQSDKGSIPDRFSAQQFSDYHSELNMSSLELGDSALYFCASSLRTAGANVLTFGAGSRLTVL.

V is TRBV28 and J is TRBJ1-2; TRBD1 aligns across 8 bases. The CDR3 is 15 amino acids. In germline, CDR1 is MDHEN, CDR2 SYDVKM. Written as DNA, the CDR3 is TGTGCTAGCGCTAATAGACAGGGGCTTTATTATGGCTACACCTTC. It codes for CASANRQGLYYGYTF.

CDR3 loop: CASSQDVGPGNEQFF. The DNA for the CDR3 is TGCGCCAGCAGCCAAGATGTCGGGCCCGGCAATGAGCAGTTCTTC. The V gene is TRBV4-1, the J gene TRBJ2-1; no reliable D call. V lost 0 bases, J lost 6 bases, and 12 bases lay in between. Germline V gene data show CDR1 as MGHRA and CDR2 as YSYEKL. This CDR3 contains 15 residues.

The chain links TRBV6-2 or TRBV6-3 to TRBJ2-3; TRBD2 matches at 14 bases. Trimming removed 6 bases from V and 6 bases from J; junction bases left unmatched: 5. Germline V gene data show CDR1 as MNHEY and CDR2 as SVGEGT. There are 15 residues in the CDR3. CDR3 coding DNA: TGTGCCAGCAGCCCCTGGACTAGCGGGGGGGATACGCAGTATTTT. This codes for CASSPWTSGGDTQYF.

The J gene is TRBJ1-1, the V gene TRBV12-3 or TRBV12-4; D not certain. Trimming pared 6 bases from V and 3 bases from J, leaving 11 bases between. The CDR3 contains 13 residues. The CDR3, as DNA: TGTGCCAGCAGCCCCCGTTGGCACACTGAAGCTTTCTTT. It translates to CASSPRWHTEAFF.

This chain connects TRBV19 to TRBJ1-4, with TRBD1 as a possible D gene (5 bases). V was shortened by 6 bases and J by 8 bases, with 16 bases between the two germline ends. CDR1 LNHDA and CDR2 SQIVND come from the germline V gene (reference sequence). CDR3 length: 14 amino acids. CDR3 protein: CASRPLLNREKLFF. The CDR3 DNA is TGTGCCAGTAGGCCACTTCTGAACAGGGAAAAACTGTTTTTT.

V is TRBV7-9 and J is TRBJ2-3, with TRBD1 as a possible D gene (6 bases). Germline V gives CDR1 SEHNR, CDR2 FQNEAQ (reference sequence). The V gene lost 5 bases and the J gene lost 11 bases, with 17 bases spanning the gap. The CDR3 loop spans 13 amino acids. CDR3 coding DNA: TGTGCCAGCAGCAGTGGACAGCCCCTAGTGCAGTATTTT. This codes for CASSSGQPLVQYF.

This chain connects TRBV12-3 or TRBV12-4 to TRBJ1-1; no firm D call. The CDR3 extends over 13 amino acids. V gave up 6 bases and J gave up 0 bases, with 8 bases separating them. CDR3 residues: CASSPEMNTEAFF. As DNA, the CDR3 is TGTGCCAGCAGCCCCGAGATGAACACTGAAGCTTTCTTT.

The J gene is TRBJ1-2, the V gene TRBV18; perhaps TRBD1 as D (5 bases). Between the trimmed V and J ends, which lost 3 bases and 8 bases, there was a span of 10 bases. Germline lookup yields CDR1 KGHSH and CDR2 LQKENI. The CDR3 covers 12 residues. CDR3 nucleotide sequence: TGTGCCAGCTCACCTTCAGGGATCGGCTACACCTTC. Its translation is CASSPSGIGYTF.

This chain joins TRBV6-1 and TRBJ2-5; D possibly corresponds to TRBD2 (6 bases). The V gene's germline CDR1 is MNHNS and CDR2 SASEGT. V lost 1 base, J lost 5 bases, and 20 bases lay in between. CDR3 size: 17 residues. The CDR3 DNA is TGTGCCAGCAGTGAAGAGGGGACGGCGGGGCCGAGGGAGACCCAGTACTTC. Translated: CASSEEGTAGPRETQYF.